This T cell receptor beta chain was profiled in a study of regulatory T cells in long-lasting Graves disease. Turning to this clonotype: This could be a read error, since a much larger clone is one nucleotide away.

Time point here: newly diagnosed GD, antithyroid drugs for less than 3 months. From RNA extracted from PBMCs, the TCR library was made. Through Arm-PCR of CDR3 regions and iRepertoire HTBI primers, TCR beta libraries were built. TCRdb redid the calling of the multiplex PCR reads with MiXCR, one entry per CDR3 protein. The sample has 300,000 to 400,000 distinct CDR3 sequences, 15% to 20% seen once. The sequencing used peripheral blood mononuclear cells (PBMCs), collected at new diagnosis, from a patient treated with antithyroid drugs. This sequence was found in a female donor with Graves disease.

DNA for the CDR3: TGTGCCTGCAGCCGGGGGGGAAGAAATGAAAAACTGTTTTTT. Its translation is CACSRGGRNEKLFF. The chain combines TRBV2 with TRBJ1-4; a weak D match, TRBD1 (5 bases). The CDR3 runs to 14 residues. Germline V gives CDR1 SNHLY, CDR2 FYNNEI. Complete variable domain (other parts from reference TRBV2 and TRBJ1-4): EPEVTQTPSHQVTQMGQEVILRCVPISNHLYFYWYRQILGQKVEFLVSFYNNEISEKSEIFDDQFSVERPDGSNFTLKIRSTKLEDSAMYFCACSRGGRNEKLFFGSGTQLSVL.